This T cell receptor (beta chain) was sequenced in a study of blood T cell repertoires in COVID-19. About the study: T cells, B-cell-depleted T cells, or PBMCs supplied cDNA or gDNA.

Germline CDR1 and CDR2: LNHDA and SQIVND (reference sequence). The CDR3 runs to 15 residues. V lost 1 base to trimming and J lost 0 bases, with 10 bases between them. Some clones are missing from TCRdb's copy, which holds only in-frame ones; the method was immunoSEQ multiplex PCR. The data contain about 34,000 clones, around 73% of them singletons. The chain has TRBV19 and TRBJ2-7; TRBD1 is a possible D gene (6 bases). Source material: peripheral blood. This sequence was found in a woman between 55 and 75 years old with acute or convalescent COVID-19. The CDR3 sequence is CASSIVTGNSYEQYF. Here the CDR3 DNA reads TGTGCCAGTAGTATAGTAACAGGGAACTCCTACGAGCAGTACTTC. Using reference TRBV19 and TRBJ2-7 for the parts outside the CDR3, the full variable domain is DGGITQSPKYLFRKEGQNVTLSCEQNLNHDAMYWYRQDPGQGLRLIYYSQIVNDFQKGDIAEGYSVSREKKESFPLTVTSAQKNPTAFYLCASSIVTGNSYEQYFGPGTRLTVT.